A single sample is the source of the 7 T cell receptor beta chains below, sequenced in a study of blood T cell repertoires in COVID-19. The protocol was immunoSEQ multiplex PCR, while the TCRdb copy is restricted to in-frame clones and leaves out a portion. Of 55,000 to 75,000 clones in the sample, approximately 82% were seen once. The material sequenced was peripheral blood. The receptors originated from a man aged 80 or over with active COVID-19.

There are a few counts of this clone. The chain's CDR3 is CASSLYDRVATNEKLFF. The DNA for the CDR3 is TGTGCCAGCAGCCTATATGACAGGGTTGCAACTAATGAAAAACTGTTTTTT. This chain joins TRBV9 and TRBJ1-4; 7 bases are shared with TRBD1. Trimming cost V 4 bases and J 0 bases; bases outside gene matches: 9. The CDR3 totals 17 residues. Germline V gene lookup returns CDR1 SGDLS and CDR2 YYNGEE.

The CDR3: CASSLLAANTGELFF. In DNA form, the CDR3 reads TGTGCCAGCAGCCTACTAGCGGCGAACACCGGGGAGCTGTTTTTT. The chain has TRBV3-1 (or the pseudogene TRBV3-2) and TRBJ2-2; 8 nucleotides match TRBD2. J gave up 0 bases and V 4 bases, and 1 base lay outside the gene matches. In germline, CDR1 is LGHDT, CDR2 YNNKEL (reference sequence). This CDR3 has 15 residues.

This chain uses TRBV21-1 with TRBJ2-3; TRBD2 reflects the table's D call only, with no check against the DNA. TRBV21-1 is labeled a pseudogene. This CDR3 has 16 residues. The CDR3 DNA reads as TGTGCCAGCAGCAAAGCGGAGGGACTCAAAATTGATTCGCAGTATTTT. Translated, it gives CASSKAEGLKIDSQYF.

V usage is TRBV15 and J usage is TRBJ2-3; 8 bases agree with TRBD2. Germline V gene sequence: CDR1 LNHNV, CDR2 YYDKDF (reference sequence). The CDR3 contains 17 residues. The J segment lost 2 bases and the V segment lost 0 bases, leaving 7 bases of the junction unmatched. The CDR3 DNA is TGTGCCACCAGCAGAGATCTGAGCGGGGGACCCACAGATACGCAGTATTTT. Translated: CATSRDLSGGPTDTQYF. The whole variable domain, filled in from reference TRBV15 and TRBJ2-3, reads DAMVIQNPRYQVTQFGKPVTLSCSQTLNHNVMYWYQQKSSQAPKLLFHYYDKDFNNEADTPDNFQSRRPNTSFCFLDIRSPGLGDTAMYLCATSRDLSGGPTDTQYFGPGTRLTVL.

V is TRBV27 and J is TRBJ2-7; 9 nucleotides align to TRBD2. Trimming took 3 bases from V and 1 from J; bases not matched to a gene: 4. From germline, CDR1 is MNHEY and CDR2 SMNVEV (reference sequence). This CDR3 spans 15 amino acids. CDR3 loop: CASSLSSGSSYEQYF. The CDR3 nucleotides read TGTGCCAGCAGTTTGAGTAGCGGGAGTTCCTACGAGCAGTACTTC.

This chain connects TRBV9 to TRBJ1-2; possible D gene TRBD1, 6 bases. The germline V gene has CDR1 SGDLS and CDR2 YYNGEE. This CDR3 has 15 amino acids. Trimming removed 0 bases at V and 2 bases at J, with 11 bases between. This chain's CDR3 is CASSVGQGTNYGYTF. For the CDR3, the DNA is TGTGCCAGCAGCGTAGGTCAGGGGACCAACTATGGCTACACCTTC.

The rearrangement uses TRBV27 and TRBJ2-2; D is possibly TRBD2 (6 bases). The germline V gene encodes CDR1 MNHEY and CDR2 SMNVEV (reference sequence). The CDR3 is 16 residues long. The V gene lost 2 bases and the J gene lost 7 bases, with 17 bases spanning the gap. This CDR3 reads CASSLQRLGFVGELFF. The CDR3 bases are TGTGCCAGCAGTTTACAGCGACTAGGTTTTGTCGGGGAGCTGTTTTTT.